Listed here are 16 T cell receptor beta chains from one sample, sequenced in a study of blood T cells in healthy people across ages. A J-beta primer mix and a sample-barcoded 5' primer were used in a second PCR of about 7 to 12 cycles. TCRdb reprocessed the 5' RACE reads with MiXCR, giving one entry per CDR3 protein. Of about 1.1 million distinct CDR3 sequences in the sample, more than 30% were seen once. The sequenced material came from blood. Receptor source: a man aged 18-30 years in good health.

The CDR3 DNA is TGTGCCAGCAGTTACCGGGGTGACAATCAGCCCCAGCATTTT. It yields the protein CASSYRGDNQPQHF. V is TRBV6-5 and J is TRBJ1-5; the D is unclear. Trimming left V 2 bases short and J 3 bases short, with 8 bases between. This CDR3 is built from 14 residues. CDR1 is MNHEY, CDR2 SVGAGI, per germline.

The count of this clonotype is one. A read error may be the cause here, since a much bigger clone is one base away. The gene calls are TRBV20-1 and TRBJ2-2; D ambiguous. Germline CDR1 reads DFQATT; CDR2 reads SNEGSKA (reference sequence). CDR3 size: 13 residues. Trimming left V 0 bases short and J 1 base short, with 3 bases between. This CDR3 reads CSARDQNTGELFF. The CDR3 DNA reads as TGCAGTGCTAGAGACCAGAACACCGGGGAGCTGTTTTTT.

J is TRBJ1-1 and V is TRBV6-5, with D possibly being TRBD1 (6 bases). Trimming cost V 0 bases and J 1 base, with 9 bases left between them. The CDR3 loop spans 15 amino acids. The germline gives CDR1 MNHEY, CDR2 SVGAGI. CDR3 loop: CASSYSGQPNTEAFF. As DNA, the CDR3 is TGTGCCAGCAGTTACTCCGGACAGCCGAACACTGAAGCTTTCTTT.

Here the CDR3 DNA reads TGTGCCAGCAGCTCCCACGGACAGGGCGCCAACAATGAGCAGTTCTTC. It translates to CASSSHGQGANNEQFF. The chain has TRBV7-8 and TRBJ2-1, with TRBD1 matching 8 bases. CDR1 and CDR2 (germline): SGHVS, FQNEAQ. V gave up 4 bases and J gave up 5 bases; unmatched junction bases: 10. CDR3 length equals 16 residues. The variable domain in full, completed from reference TRBV7-8 and TRBJ2-1, reads GAGVSQSPRYKVAKRGQDVALRCDPISGHVSLFWYQQALGQGPEFLTYFQNEAQLDKSGLPSDRFFAERPEGSVSTLKIQRTQQEDSAVYLCASSSHGQGANNEQFFGPGTRLTVL.

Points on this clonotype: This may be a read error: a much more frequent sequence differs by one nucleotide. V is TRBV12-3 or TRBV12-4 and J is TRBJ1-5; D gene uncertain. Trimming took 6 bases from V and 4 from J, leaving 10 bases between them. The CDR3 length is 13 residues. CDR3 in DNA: TGTGCCAGCAGGGTACTCAGTAATCAGCCCCAGCATTTT. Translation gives CASRVLSNQPQHF.

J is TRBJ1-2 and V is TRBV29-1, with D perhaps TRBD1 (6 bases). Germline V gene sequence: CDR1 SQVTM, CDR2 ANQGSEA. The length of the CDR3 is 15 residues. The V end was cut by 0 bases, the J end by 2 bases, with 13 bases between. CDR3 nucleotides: TGCAGCGTTGAAGAAGGGGGGGGCTGGAACTATGGCTACACCTTC. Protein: CSVEEGGGWNYGYTF.

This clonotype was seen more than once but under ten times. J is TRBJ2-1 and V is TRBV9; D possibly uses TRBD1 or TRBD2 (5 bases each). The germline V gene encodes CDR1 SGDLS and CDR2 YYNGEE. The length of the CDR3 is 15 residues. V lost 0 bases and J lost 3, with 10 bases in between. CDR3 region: CASSVAGPIYNEQFF. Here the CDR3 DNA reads TGTGCCAGCAGCGTAGCGGGGCCAATCTACAATGAGCAGTTCTTC.

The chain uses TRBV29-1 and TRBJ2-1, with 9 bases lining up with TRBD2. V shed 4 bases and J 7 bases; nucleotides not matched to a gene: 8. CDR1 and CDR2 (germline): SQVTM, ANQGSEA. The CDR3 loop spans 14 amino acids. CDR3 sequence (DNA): TGCAGCGTTGTCATCGCGGGGGGGCCAAATGAGCAGTTCTTC. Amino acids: CSVVIAGGPNEQFF.

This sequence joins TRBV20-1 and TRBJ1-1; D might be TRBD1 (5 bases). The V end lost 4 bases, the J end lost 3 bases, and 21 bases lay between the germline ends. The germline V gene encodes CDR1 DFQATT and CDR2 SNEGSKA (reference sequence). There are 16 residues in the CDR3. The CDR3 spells CSATSGGDDVDTEAFF. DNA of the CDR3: TGCAGTGCTACCTCGGGCGGGGACGACGTGGACACTGAAGCTTTCTTT.

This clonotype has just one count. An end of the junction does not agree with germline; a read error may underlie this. CDR3 residues: CVSSPPAGYGYTF. The CDR3, as DNA: TGTGTCAGCAGCCCTCCGGCAGGTTATGGCTACACCTTC. The V call is TRBV5-4, the J call TRBJ1-2; the D is unclear. Germline V lookup: CDR1 SGHNT, CDR2 YYREEE (reference sequence). The length of the CDR3 is 13 residues.

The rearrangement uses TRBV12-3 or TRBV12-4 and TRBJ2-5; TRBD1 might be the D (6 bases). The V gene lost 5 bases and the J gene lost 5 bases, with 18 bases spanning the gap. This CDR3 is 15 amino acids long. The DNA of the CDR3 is TGTGCCAGCAGTCCGTCGACAGGCCGAGGCGAGACCCAGTACTTC. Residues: CASSPSTGRGETQYF.

The CDR3 reads CASSTVTGADEKLFF. CDR3 nucleotide sequence: TGTGCCAGCAGCACCGTAACAGGGGCAGATGAAAAACTGTTTTTT. The genes are TRBV7-9 and TRBJ1-4; the match to TRBD1 covers 7 bases. CDR1 is SEHNR and CDR2 is FQNEAQ in the germline V gene (reference sequence). There are 15 residues in the CDR3. The V segment lost 5 bases and the J segment 6 bases; nucleotides outside the gene matches: 9.

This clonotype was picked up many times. CDR3 residues: CASSVGPSYTDTQYF. The CDR3 region has the DNA TGTGCCAGCAGCGTAGGACCTTCCTACACAGATACGCAGTATTTT. The chain couples TRBV9 to TRBJ2-3; D is ambiguous. With 0 bases removed from V and 2 bases from J, the gap between germline ends came to 10 bases. The germline V gene encodes CDR1 SGDLS and CDR2 YYNGEE. The CDR3 sequence is 15 residues long. The variable domain in full, completed from reference TRBV9 and TRBJ2-3, reads DSGVTQTPKHLITATGQRVTLRCSPRSGDLSVYWYQQSLDQGLQFLIQYYNGEERAKGNILERFSAQQFPDLHSELNLSSLELGDSALYFCASSVGPSYTDTQYFGPGTRLTVL.

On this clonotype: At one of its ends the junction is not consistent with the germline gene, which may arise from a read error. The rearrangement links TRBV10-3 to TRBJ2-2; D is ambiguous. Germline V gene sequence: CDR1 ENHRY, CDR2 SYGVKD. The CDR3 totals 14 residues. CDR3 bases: TGTGCCATCGGTGAGTCTAGGAACACCGGGGAGCTGTTTTTT. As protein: CAIGESRNTGELFF.

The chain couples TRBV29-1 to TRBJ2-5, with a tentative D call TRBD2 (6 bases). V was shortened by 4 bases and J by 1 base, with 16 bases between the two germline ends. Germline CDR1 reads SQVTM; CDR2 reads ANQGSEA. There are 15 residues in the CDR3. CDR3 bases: TGCAGCGTTGTAGTGGCTAGCGAGCTCCAAGAGACCCAGTACTTC. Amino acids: CSVVVASELQETQYF.

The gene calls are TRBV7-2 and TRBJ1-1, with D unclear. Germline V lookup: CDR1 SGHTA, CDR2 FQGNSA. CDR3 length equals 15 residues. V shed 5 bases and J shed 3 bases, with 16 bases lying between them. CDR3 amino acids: CASSPGRAGYTEAFF. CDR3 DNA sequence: TGTGCCAGCAGCCCGGGCCGGGCTGGGTACACTGAAGCTTTCTTT.